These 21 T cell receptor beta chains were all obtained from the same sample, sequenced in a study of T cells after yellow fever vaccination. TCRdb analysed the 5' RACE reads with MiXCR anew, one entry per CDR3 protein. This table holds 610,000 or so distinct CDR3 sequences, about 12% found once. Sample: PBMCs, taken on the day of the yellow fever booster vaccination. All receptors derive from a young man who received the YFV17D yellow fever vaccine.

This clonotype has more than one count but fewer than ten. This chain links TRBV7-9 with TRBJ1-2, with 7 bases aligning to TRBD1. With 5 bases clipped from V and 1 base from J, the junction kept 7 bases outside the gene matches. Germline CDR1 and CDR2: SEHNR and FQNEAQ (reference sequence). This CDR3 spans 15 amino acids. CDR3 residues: CASSARDRSNYGYTF. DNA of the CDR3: TGTGCCAGCAGCGCTCGGGACAGAAGTAACTATGGCTACACCTTC.

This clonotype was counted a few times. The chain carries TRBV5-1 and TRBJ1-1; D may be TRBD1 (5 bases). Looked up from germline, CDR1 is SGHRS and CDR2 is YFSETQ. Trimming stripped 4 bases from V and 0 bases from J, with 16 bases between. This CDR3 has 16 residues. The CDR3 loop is CASSRIVGPMNTEAFF. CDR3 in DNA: TGCGCCAGCAGCCGCATCGTGGGGCCTATGAACACTGAAGCTTTCTTT.

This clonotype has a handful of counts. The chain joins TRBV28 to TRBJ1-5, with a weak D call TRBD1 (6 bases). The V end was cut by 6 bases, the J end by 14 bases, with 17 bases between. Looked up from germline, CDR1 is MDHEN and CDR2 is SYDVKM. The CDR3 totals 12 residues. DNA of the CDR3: TGTGCCAGCAGCGTGTCGGACAGCGCGGAGCATTTT. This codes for CASSVSDSAEHF.

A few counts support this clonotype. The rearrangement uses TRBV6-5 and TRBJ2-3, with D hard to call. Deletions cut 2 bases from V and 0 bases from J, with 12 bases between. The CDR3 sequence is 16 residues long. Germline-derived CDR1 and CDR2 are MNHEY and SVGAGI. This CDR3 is CASSYQAAPSTDTQYF. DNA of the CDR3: TGTGCCAGCAGTTACCAGGCCGCGCCTAGCACAGATACGCAGTATTTT.

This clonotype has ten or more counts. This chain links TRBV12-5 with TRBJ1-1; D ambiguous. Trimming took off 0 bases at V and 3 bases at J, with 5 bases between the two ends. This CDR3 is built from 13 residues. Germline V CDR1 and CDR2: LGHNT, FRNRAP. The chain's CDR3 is CASGLVGYTEAFF. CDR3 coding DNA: TGTGCTAGTGGTTTGGTCGGTTACACTGAAGCTTTCTTT.

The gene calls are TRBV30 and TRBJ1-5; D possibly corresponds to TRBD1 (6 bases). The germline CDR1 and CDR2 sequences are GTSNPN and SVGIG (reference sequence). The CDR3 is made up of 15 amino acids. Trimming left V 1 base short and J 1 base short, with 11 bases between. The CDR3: CAWSGPGASNQPQHF. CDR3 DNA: TGTGCCTGGAGTGGGCCGGGGGCGAGCAATCAGCCCCAGCATTTT.

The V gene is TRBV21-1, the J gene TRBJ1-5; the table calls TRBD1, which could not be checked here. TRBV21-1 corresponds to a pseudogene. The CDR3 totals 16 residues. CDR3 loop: CASSNQTGVVNQPQHF. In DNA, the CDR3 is TGTGCCAGCAGCAACCAGACAGGGGTGGTCAATCAGCCCCAGCATTTT.

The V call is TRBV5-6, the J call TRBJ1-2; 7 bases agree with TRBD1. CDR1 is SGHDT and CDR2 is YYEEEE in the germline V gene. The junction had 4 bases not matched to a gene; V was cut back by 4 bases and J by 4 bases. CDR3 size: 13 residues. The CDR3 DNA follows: TGTGCCAGCAGCGCCGACAGGGTCTATGGCTACACCTTC. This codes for CASSADRVYGYTF.

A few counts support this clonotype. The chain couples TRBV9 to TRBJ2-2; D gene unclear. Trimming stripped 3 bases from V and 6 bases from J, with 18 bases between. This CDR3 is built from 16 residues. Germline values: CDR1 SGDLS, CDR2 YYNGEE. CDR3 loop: CASSGPNSDHPGELFF. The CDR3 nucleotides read TGTGCCAGCAGCGGACCAAACAGTGATCACCCCGGGGAGCTGTTTTTT. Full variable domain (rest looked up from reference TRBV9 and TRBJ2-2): DSGVTQTPKHLITATGQRVTLRCSPRSGDLSVYWYQQSLDQGLQFLIQYYNGEERAKGNILERFSAQQFPDLHSELNLSSLELGDSALYFCASSGPNSDHPGELFFGEGSRLTVL.

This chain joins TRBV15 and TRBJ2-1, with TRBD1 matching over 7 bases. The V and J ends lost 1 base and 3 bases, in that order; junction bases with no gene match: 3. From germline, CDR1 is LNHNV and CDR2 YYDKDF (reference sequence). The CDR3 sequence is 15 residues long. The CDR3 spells CATSRGQGDYNEQFF. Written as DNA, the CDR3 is TGTGCCACCAGCAGAGGACAGGGAGACTACAATGAGCAGTTCTTC.

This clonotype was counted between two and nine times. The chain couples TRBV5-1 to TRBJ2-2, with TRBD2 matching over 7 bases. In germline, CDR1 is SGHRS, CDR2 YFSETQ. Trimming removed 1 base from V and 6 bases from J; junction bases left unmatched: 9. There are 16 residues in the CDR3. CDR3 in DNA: TGCGCCAGCAGCTTGACGACTAGCCCACTGTCCGGGGAGCTGTTTTTT. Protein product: CASSLTTSPLSGELFF.

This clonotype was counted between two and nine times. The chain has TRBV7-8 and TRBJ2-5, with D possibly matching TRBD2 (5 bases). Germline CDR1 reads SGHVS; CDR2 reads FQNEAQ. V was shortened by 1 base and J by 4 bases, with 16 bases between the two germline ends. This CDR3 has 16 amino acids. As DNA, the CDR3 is TGTGCCAGCAGCTTAGGGTCGCATAGCCGGGGAGAGACCCAGTACTTC. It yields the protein CASSLGSHSRGETQYF.

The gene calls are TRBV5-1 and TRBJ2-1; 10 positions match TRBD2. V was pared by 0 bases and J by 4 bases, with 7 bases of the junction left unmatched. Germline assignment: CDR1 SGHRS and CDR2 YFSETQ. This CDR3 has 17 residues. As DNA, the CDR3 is TGCGCCAGCAGCTTGGCCATGACTAGCGGGCGGTACAATGAGCAGTTCTTC. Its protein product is CASSLAMTSGRYNEQFF.

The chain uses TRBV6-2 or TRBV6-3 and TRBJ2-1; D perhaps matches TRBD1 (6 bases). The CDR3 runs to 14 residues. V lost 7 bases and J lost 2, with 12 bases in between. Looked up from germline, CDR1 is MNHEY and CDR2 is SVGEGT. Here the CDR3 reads CASTTGGPYNEQFF. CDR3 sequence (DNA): TGTGCCAGCACAACTGGGGGCCCCTACAATGAGCAGTTCTTC.

The CDR3 loop is CASSPRDPSRNEQFF. Here the CDR3 DNA reads TGTGCCAGCAGTCCCCGGGACCCGAGTCGGAATGAGCAGTTCTTC. This chain uses TRBV6-2 or TRBV6-3 with TRBJ2-1, with D perhaps given as TRBD1 or TRBD2 (5 bases each). The V and J ends lost 5 bases and 7 bases respectively, with 18 bases between them. The CDR3 runs 15 residues. Looked up from germline, CDR1 is MNHEY and CDR2 is SVGEGT.

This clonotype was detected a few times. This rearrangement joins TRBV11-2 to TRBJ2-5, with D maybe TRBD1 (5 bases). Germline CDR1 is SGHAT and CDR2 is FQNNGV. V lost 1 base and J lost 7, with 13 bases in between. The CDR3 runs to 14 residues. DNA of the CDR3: TGTGCCAGCAGCTTAGTCGCCGCCCAGGGGACCCAGTACTTC. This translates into CASSLVAAQGTQYF.

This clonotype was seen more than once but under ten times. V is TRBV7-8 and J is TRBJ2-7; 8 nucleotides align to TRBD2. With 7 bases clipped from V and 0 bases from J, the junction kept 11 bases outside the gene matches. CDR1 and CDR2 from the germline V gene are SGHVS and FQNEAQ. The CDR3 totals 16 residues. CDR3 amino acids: CASTPSAGASSYEQYF. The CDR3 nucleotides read TGTGCCAGCACCCCGTCAGCGGGAGCGAGCTCCTACGAGCAGTACTTC. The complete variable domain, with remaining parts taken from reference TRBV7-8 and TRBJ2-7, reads GAGVSQSPRYKVAKRGQDVALRCDPISGHVSLFWYQQALGQGPEFLTYFQNEAQLDKSGLPSDRFFAERPEGSVSTLKIQRTQQEDSAVYLCASTPSAGASSYEQYFGPGTRLTVT.

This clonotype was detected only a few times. CDR3 sequence (DNA): TGTGCCAGCTCACCAAGAGCGGGGGAGAACAATGAGCAGTTCTTC. This gives the protein CASSPRAGENNEQFF. The rearrangement joins TRBV18 to TRBJ2-1; the match to TRBD2 covers 8 bases. Germline V gives CDR1 KGHSH, CDR2 LQKENI. Trimming removed 2 bases from V and 5 bases from J; junction bases left unmatched: 5. This CDR3 contains 15 residues. The variable domain in full, with the rest retrieved from reference TRBV18 and TRBJ2-1, is NAGVMQNPRHLVRRRGQEARLRCSPMKGHSHVYWYRQLPEEGLKFMVYLQKENIIDESGMPKERFSAEFPKEGPSILRIQQVVRGDSAAYFCASSPRAGENNEQFFGPGTRLTVL.

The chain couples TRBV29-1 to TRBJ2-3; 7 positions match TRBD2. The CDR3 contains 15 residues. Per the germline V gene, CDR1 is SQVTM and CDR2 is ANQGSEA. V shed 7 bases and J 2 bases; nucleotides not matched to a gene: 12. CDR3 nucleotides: TGCAGCGCCCGTCAGGCTAGCGGAGACACAGATACGCAGTATTTT. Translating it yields CSARQASGDTDTQYF.

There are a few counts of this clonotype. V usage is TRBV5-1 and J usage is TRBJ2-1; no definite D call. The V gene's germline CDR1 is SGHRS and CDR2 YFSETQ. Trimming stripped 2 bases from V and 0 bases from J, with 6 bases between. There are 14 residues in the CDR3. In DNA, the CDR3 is TGCGCCAGCAGCTTCGACAACTCCTACAATGAGCAGTTCTTC. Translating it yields CASSFDNSYNEQFF. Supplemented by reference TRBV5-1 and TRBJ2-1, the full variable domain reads KAGVTQTPRYLIKTRGQQVTLSCSPISGHRSVSWYQQTPGQGLQFLFEYFSETQRNKGNFPGRFSGRQFSNSRSEMNVSTLELGDSALYLCASSFDNSYNEQFFGPGTRLTVL.

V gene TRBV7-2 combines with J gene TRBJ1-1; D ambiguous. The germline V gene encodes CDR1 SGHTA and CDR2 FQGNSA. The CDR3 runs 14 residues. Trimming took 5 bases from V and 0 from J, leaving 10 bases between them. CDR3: CASSPTAMNTEAFF. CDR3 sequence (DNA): TGTGCCAGCAGCCCTACGGCAATGAACACTGAAGCTTTCTTT.